This T cell receptor beta chain was sequenced during a study of radiation and T cells in renal cell carcinoma. Germline assignment: CDR1 SEHNR and CDR2 FQNEAQ (reference sequence). V trimming: 4 bases; J trimming: 8 bases; junction bases outside the gene matches: 7. This CDR3 comprises 14 residues. General observations from the study: Baseline intratumoral clonotype presence is unknown without pretreatment biopsies.

This clone was observed many times. Its matching antigen is unknown. Clones were read by immunoSEQ multiplex PCR, and TCRdb kept only the in-frame ones, dropping some. This repertoire shows 150,000 to 200,000 clones, around 90% found once; its top ten account for around 10%. Time point: blood 4 weeks post-SBRT, at nephrectomy. As for treatment: 15 Gy SBRT to primary tumor, nephrectomy 4 weeks later. The receptor comes from a woman aged 45-59 years with renal cell carcinoma. The chain couples TRBV7-9 to TRBJ1-2; 10 bases line up with TRBD1. The sequences come from blood, collected from a patient whose treatment included radiotherapy and nephrectomy. The CDR3 coding sequence is TGTGCCAGCAGCTATGCCGGGACAGGGGTGGGCTACACCTTC. Amino acid sequence: CASSYAGTGVGYTF.